Sequencing of this T cell receptor (beta chain) was carried out in a study of CD8+CD57+ T cells in acquired aplastic anemia (dated by TCRdb to between 2017 and 2018). About the investigation overall: A mean of roughly 2.9 ug of DNA, ranging from roughly 0.2 to 27.4 ug, was extracted from sorted CD4+ and CD8+ cells. CD8+CD57+ expansion was defined as a frequency above the mean frequency observed in healthy subjects.

There are 15 amino acids in the CDR3, from cysteine to phenylalanine inclusive. CDR3 DNA is the only sequence kept; it has 45 bases, read in frame from the first base. Reading the germline V gene gives CDR1 WSHSY and CDR2 SAAADI. Germline trimming: 2 bases from V, 6 bases from J; junction bases outside gene matches: 4. Points on this clonotype: Its antigen is currently not known. Base qualities are not at hand, and no much larger clone is one base apart.

Genomic DNA served as template for TCR beta VDJ combination and CDR3 sequence profiling. TCR repertoire sequencing was run on an Illumina HiSeq 2000. The study's processing was this. Repertoire assessment relied on Simpson's diversity index, CDR3 size and DJ length profiles, and TRBV/TRBJ rearrangement plots. The most abundant DNA sequence in the deep sequencing data was taken as the immunodominant clone. CDR3 amino acid sequences were screened for sharing across subjects and were compared with published repertoires and the VDJdb database. TCRdb took the public reads, trimmed them with fastp at Q25, ran MiXCR for clone calling and kept in-frame beta chains. CDR3 protein duplicates are merged, each entry listing the most common genes and DNA. The V and J calls follow TCRdb's processing rather than the paper's. The sample table records around 190,000 distinct CDR3 sequences; around 50% of these occur just once. 10% to 15% of the sample is in the top ten clones.

Overall results and qualifications from the work: Twenty-nine CD8+ CDR3 sequences were found in both patients and controls but appeared to be highly expressed in patients and within the immunodominant clones of the patients. CD8+ Simpson's diversity did not differ significantly between patients and healthy controls (P=0.060).

The patients picked for sequencing were ones in whom flow cytometry had shown an expansion of CD8+CD57+ cells. Severe acquired aplastic anemia was diagnosed in all patients according to International Study of Aplastic Anemia and Agranulocytosis and Camitta criteria. No therapy had been received by the patients at the time of blood sampling. The study deep-sequenced TCR repertoires of sorted CD4+ and CD8+ blood T cells from severe aplastic anemia patients and healthy subjects. Patients were enrolled under clinicaltrials.gov protocols 00001620, 01623167, 00001397, 00071045, 00081523 and 00961064 in the USA. Ficoll-Paque density gradient centrifugation was used to isolate peripheral blood mononuclear cells. CD4+ and CD8+ T cells were sorted by FACS or magnetic beads before DNA extraction.

Sequenced: sorted CD4+, CD8+, or CD8+CD57+ T cells (not recorded which) from PBMCs. This clonotype was sampled from a human donor with aplastic anemia. Rearrangement joined TRBV10-2 to TRBJ2-2; the central 9 bases match TRBD1. In nucleotide form, the sequence is TGCGCCAGCAGTGAGAGGACAGGGGAATCCGGGGAGCTGTTTTTT. The resulting protein is CASSERTGESGELFF.